Each of the 24 T cell receptor beta chains below was sequenced from the same sample in a study of blood T cell repertoires in COVID-19. Sequencing used immunoSEQ multiplex PCR; TCRdb keeps in-frame clones, though not all of them. The sample has about 250,000 clones; less than 90% are singletons. Input material: PBMCs or T cells enriched from blood (not recorded which). The receptor set was obtained from a woman aged 45-59 years who had recovered from COVID-19.

The rearrangement joins TRBV18 to TRBJ1-1, with a tentative D call TRBD1 (5 bases). Germline CDR1 and CDR2: KGHSH and LQKENI. V lost 0 bases to trimming and J lost 0 bases, with 8 bases between them. CDR3 length equals 15 residues. CDR3 protein: CASSPPPGMNTEAFF. In DNA form, the CDR3 reads TGTGCCAGCTCACCACCTCCAGGGATGAACACTGAAGCTTTCTTT. Full variable domain (missing parts from reference TRBV18 and TRBJ1-1): NAGVMQNPRHLVRRRGQEARLRCSPMKGHSHVYWYRQLPEEGLKFMVYLQKENIIDESGMPKERFSAEFPKEGPSILRIQQVVRGDSAAYFCASSPPPGMNTEAFFGQGTRLTVV.

This clone was recorded once. J is TRBJ1-2 and V is TRBV18; no reliable D call. Trimming shortened V by 2 bases and J by 8 bases, and 12 bases separated the two germline ends. Germline V gene sequence: CDR1 KGHSH, CDR2 LQKENI. The CDR3 contains 13 residues. CDR3 nucleotides: TGTGCCAGCTCACCAAGGGAGGATTACGGCTACACCTTC. Translated, it gives CASSPREDYGYTF.

The V gene is TRBV9, the J gene TRBJ1-6; no clear D gene. The V gene's germline CDR1 is SGDLS and CDR2 YYNGEE. V was trimmed by 2 bases and J by 8 bases, leaving 8 bases between them. The CDR3 is 13 amino acids. In DNA, the CDR3 is TGTGCCAGCAGCGTCGGGTCGGATTCACCCCTCCACTTT. This codes for CASSVGSDSPLHF.

This clone has only a few counts. V usage is TRBV28 and J usage is TRBJ1-2; TRBD1 matches at 9 bases. The CDR3 loop spans 13 amino acids. V gave up 6 bases and J gave up 8 bases; unmatched junction bases: 7. CDR1 and CDR2 (germline): MDHEN, SYDVKM. DNA of the CDR3: TGTGCCAGCAGAAGGGACAGGGTAATCGGCTACACCTTC. Protein sequence: CASRRDRVIGYTF.

The chain has TRBV28 and TRBJ2-7, with 13 positions matching TRBD2. The CDR3 length is 16 residues. The V and J ends lost 7 bases and 5 bases, in that order; junction bases with no gene match: 11. CDR1 MDHEN and CDR2 SYDVKM come from the germline V gene. CDR3 residues: CASNYPGGLAGDEQYF. CDR3 in DNA: TGTGCCAGCAACTACCCCGGAGGACTAGCGGGAGACGAGCAGTACTTC.

The V and J genes are TRBV19 and TRBJ2-6; TRBD1 matches at 11 bases. Germline V gene lookup returns CDR1 LNHDA and CDR2 SQIVND (reference sequence). The ends lost 6 bases at V and 11 bases at J; junction bases unmatched: 12. The CDR3 sequence is 16 residues long. CDR3 nucleotide sequence: TGTGCCAGTAGCGTCTGGACAGGGGGCTCCCAGGACGTCCTGACTTTC. It yields the protein CASSVWTGGSQDVLTF.

This clone was observed once. The chain uses TRBV28 and TRBJ1-5, with 9 bases that match TRBD1. The CDR3 runs to 15 residues. V lost 8 bases, J lost 4 bases, and 9 bases stayed unmatched. Germline V gives CDR1 MDHEN, CDR2 SYDVKM. The CDR3 DNA reads as TGTGCCAGCCGACTCCCACAGGGGGCGAATCAGCCCCAGCATTTT. This translates into CASRLPQGANQPQHF.

The chain uses TRBV7-9 and TRBJ2-5; 10 positions agree with TRBD2. The CDR3 has 16 amino acids. CDR1 and CDR2 (germline): SEHNR, FQNEAQ (reference sequence). V dropped 5 bases and J dropped 2; count of bases not matched to a gene: 8. Here the CDR3 reads CASSPERAGGQETQYF. CDR3 DNA: TGTGCCAGCAGCCCCGAGAGAGCGGGAGGGCAAGAGACCCAGTACTTC.

V and J are TRBV19 and TRBJ2-5, with 7 bases lining up with TRBD1. V lost 7 bases and J lost 0; bases outside the gene matches: 11. The CDR3 is made up of 16 amino acids. Germline CDR1 LNHDA, CDR2 SQIVND (reference sequence). CDR3 sequence: CASNPAGTVYQETQYF. The DNA for the CDR3 is TGTGCCAGTAACCCAGCCGGGACAGTGTACCAAGAGACCCAGTACTTC. The full variable domain, rest sourced from reference TRBV19 and TRBJ2-5, is DGGITQSPKYLFRKEGQNVTLSCEQNLNHDAMYWYRQDPGQGLRLIYYSQIVNDFQKGDIAEGYSVSREKKESFPLTVTSAQKNPTAFYLCASNPAGTVYQETQYFGPGTRLLVL.

This clone was detected once. The chain couples TRBV4-3 to TRBJ2-7; 8 bases map to TRBD2. The CDR3 covers 15 residues. Germline CDR1 LGHNA, CDR2 YSLEER. V gave up 2 bases and J gave up 0 bases; unmatched junction bases: 3. The CDR3 loop is CASSQLAGPSYEQYF. In nucleotides, the CDR3 is TGCGCCAGCAGCCAACTAGCGGGCCCCTCCTACGAGCAGTACTTC.

The rearrangement joins TRBV30 to TRBJ1-4; 8 bases line up with TRBD1. The CDR3 length is 19 residues. Trimming took 0 bases from V and 6 from J; bases not matched to a gene: 18. Germline CDR1 reads GTSNPN; CDR2 reads SVGIG (reference sequence). The CDR3 DNA is TGTGCCTGGAGTGTACACTCGGGACAGGTTAAGAAGCGGGATGAAAAACTGTTTTTT. Its protein is CAWSVHSGQVKKRDEKLFF.

The chain is built from TRBV7-3 and TRBJ2-1; 7 bases match TRBD1. With 4 bases clipped from V and 2 bases from J, the junction kept 8 bases outside the gene matches. The CDR3 runs to 16 residues. CDR1 and CDR2 from the germline V gene are SGHTA and FQGTGA. CDR3 region: CASSSVGTATYNEQFF. The CDR3 DNA sequence: TGTGCCAGCAGCTCAGTCGGGACAGCCACCTACAATGAGCAGTTCTTC.

This clone was seen only once. This chain links TRBV28 with TRBJ1-1; D may be TRBD1 (6 bases). Trimming removed 3 bases at V and 5 bases at J, with 13 bases between. This CDR3 comprises 14 residues. Germline CDR1 and CDR2: MDHEN and SYDVKM. The CDR3 DNA reads as TGTGCCAGCAGTTTTGCTCCTACAGGGACTGAAGCTTTCTTT. Protein: CASSFAPTGTEAFF.

The chain combines TRBV6-5 with TRBJ2-5; a possible D gene is TRBD2 (6 bases). The ends were cut back, 2 bases at V and 5 bases at J, with 6 bases in the middle. The CDR3 contains 12 residues. Germline V lookup: CDR1 MNHEY, CDR2 SVGAGI. CDR3 in DNA: TGTGCCAGCAGTTACCGGGGGGAGACCCAGTACTTC. This gives the protein CASSYRGETQYF.

This chain links TRBV11-3 with TRBJ2-1, with 9 bases fitting TRBD1. The J segment lost 1 base and the V segment lost 5 bases, leaving 6 bases of the junction unmatched. The CDR3 extends over 16 amino acids. Germline V lookup: CDR1 SGHNT, CDR2 YENEEA. This CDR3 is CASSTTGTGSYNEQFF. CDR3 nucleotide sequence: TGTGCCAGCAGCACAACCGGGACAGGGTCCTACAATGAGCAGTTCTTC.

The V gene is TRBV7-2, the J gene TRBJ2-2; tentatively, D is TRBD2 (5 bases). The CDR3 has 14 amino acids. Germline-derived CDR1 and CDR2 are SGHTA and FQGNSA. The V end was cut by 3 bases, the J end by 7 bases, with 12 bases between. The CDR3 region is CASSFTSPGGELFF. Here the CDR3 DNA reads TGTGCCAGCAGCTTCACTAGTCCGGGCGGGGAGCTGTTTTTT.

V usage is TRBV6-1 and J usage is TRBJ1-5; TRBD1 agrees at 8 bases. The CDR3 runs 15 residues. Germline-derived CDR1 and CDR2 are MNHNS and SASEGT. The V and J ends lost 3 bases and 5 bases, in that order; junction bases with no gene match: 6. CDR3 protein: CASSEGTGLYQPQHF. DNA of the CDR3: TGTGCCAGCAGTGAGGGGACAGGACTTTATCAGCCCCAGCATTTT.

This CDR3 reads CASSAQTENTGELFF. DNA of the CDR3: TGTGCCAGCAGCGCCCAGACAGAGAACACCGGGGAGCTGTTTTTT. The chain links TRBV7-2 to TRBJ2-2; tentative D call: TRBD1 (5 bases). Germline V lookup: CDR1 SGHTA, CDR2 FQGNSA. V was cut by 5 bases and J by 1 base, with 11 bases left in between. The length of the CDR3 is 15 residues.

The V and J genes are TRBV29-1 and TRBJ1-1, with TRBD1 identical over 9 bases. V lost 3 bases, J lost 3 bases, and 5 bases stayed unmatched. Germline V gene data show CDR1 as SQVTM and CDR2 as ANQGSEA. CDR3 length equals 14 residues. CDR3 residues: CSVDIQGAHTEAFF. In DNA, the CDR3 is TGCAGCGTTGACATACAGGGGGCCCACACTGAAGCTTTCTTT.

This chain connects TRBV6-2 or TRBV6-3 to TRBJ2-1, with D unresolved. V shed 0 bases and J shed 5 bases, with 17 bases lying between them. This CDR3 has 17 amino acids. In germline, CDR1 is MNHEY, CDR2 SVGEGT. The CDR3 here is CASSYSISRMSNNEQFF. Here the CDR3 DNA reads TGTGCCAGCAGTTACTCGATTTCCAGGATGAGCAACAATGAGCAGTTCTTC.

This chain joins TRBV20-1 and TRBJ1-2; TRBD1 agrees at 9 bases. CDR1 and CDR2 (germline): DFQATT, SNEGSKA (reference sequence). With 3 bases clipped from V and 4 bases from J, the junction kept 9 bases outside the gene matches. The CDR3 is made up of 15 amino acids. DNA for the CDR3: TGCAGTGCTAGTGCGACAGGGGGTACCCTCTATGGCTACACCTTC. It encodes CSASATGGTLYGYTF.

The chain carries TRBV6-5 and TRBJ1-3, with a weak D call TRBD1 (5 bases). V was pared by 0 bases and J by 3 bases, with 12 bases between. The CDR3 contains 16 residues. Germline V lookup: CDR1 MNHEY, CDR2 SVGAGI. CDR3 protein: CASSYSNQGSGNTIYF. As DNA, the CDR3 is TGTGCCAGCAGTTACTCGAATCAGGGTAGTGGAAACACCATATATTTT.

V gene TRBV20-1 combines with J gene TRBJ1-2; D is perhaps TRBD1 (6 bases). This CDR3 spans 12 amino acids. CDR1 DFQATT and CDR2 SNEGSKA come from the germline V gene (reference sequence). The ends were cut back, 3 bases at V and 8 bases at J, with 13 bases in the middle. The CDR3 region is CSASPGAHGYTF. CDR3 in DNA: TGCAGTGCTAGTCCAGGGGCCCACGGCTACACCTTC.

The chain couples TRBV6-2 or TRBV6-3 to TRBJ2-5, with a possible D match to TRBD2 (5 bases). The CDR3 extends over 11 amino acids. Germline V CDR1 and CDR2: MNHEY, SVGEGT. V gave up 4 bases and J gave up 5 bases, with 5 bases separating them. The chain's CDR3 is CASSLAETQYF. DNA for the CDR3: TGTGCCAGCAGTTTAGCGGAGACCCAGTACTTC.